This T cell receptor (beta chain) was sequenced in a study of OX40 agonist ivuxolimab in advanced cancers. As for the study in general: Ivuxolimab, which is an agonistic anti-OX40 (CD134) antibody, was administered to the patients.

This table comes from immunoSEQ multiplex PCR, and its TCRdb copy is limited to in-frame clones, with some not included. The sample has tens of thousands of clones, about 85% seen once; the top ten hold about 4%. Autoimmune disease history or systemic immunosuppression meant exclusion. The timepoints at which blood was sampled were baseline, cycle 4 day 1, and cycle 7 day 1. Between the trimmed V and J ends, which lost 0 bases and 2 bases, there was a span of 20 bases. The CDR3 is made up of 18 amino acids. Germline CDR1 reads WSHSY; CDR2 reads SAAADI. This sequence was found in an adult with an advanced solid tumor such as melanoma, head and neck, liver or kidney cancer. The source material was CD4+ or CD8+ T cells sorted from blood, sampled in a trial of the OX40 agonist ivuxolimab. This chain joins TRBV10-2 and TRBJ2-7; D is perhaps TRBD1 or TRBD2 (5 bases each). The CDR3 DNA reads TGCGCCAGCAGTGAGTCGGTGGGGGAGAGACTCTATCCCTACGAGCAGTACTTC. Translated: CASSESVGERLYPYEQYF.